This T cell receptor (beta chain) originates from a study of beta chain features in type 1 diabetes. Study-level findings and limits: A definitive answer on HLA type influencing TCRB rearrangement was not reached here.

The CDR3 is made up of 15 amino acids. CDR1 and CDR2 from the germline V gene are SGHRS and YFSETQ. V was trimmed by 0 bases and J by 5 bases, leaving 14 bases between them. TCRB transcripts that were expressed got sequenced, as all of the isolated RNA had been reverse transcribed. Here immunoSEQ multiplex PCR was the method, and the copy in TCRdb shows in-frame clones only, minus some. The profile covers a few hundred thousand clones, with 9.6% appearing a single time and less than 0.035% taken by the ten largest. A word on this clone: Its cognate antigen is unknown.

This TCR derives from a woman younger than 30 in good health. The chain uses TRBV5-1 and TRBJ2-5, with D possibly matching TRBD1 (6 bases). The material sequenced was naive CD4+ T cells from blood. The chain's CDR3 is CASSLAAGAGETQYF. CDR3 bases: TGCGCCAGCAGCTTGGCGGCAGGGGCTGGGGAGACCCAGTACTTC.